This paragraph reports one T cell receptor (beta chain). This sample is part of a study of shared clonotypes between healthy human individuals. Sequencing used immunoSEQ multiplex PCR; TCRdb keeps in-frame clones, though not all of them. The sample records about 1.5 million clones, 95% to 99% being singletons. Both subsets, CD45RA+ naive and CD45RA-negative memory, were split from the CD4+ cells. V was clipped by 2 bases and J by 4 bases, with 9 bases between them. The CDR3 sequence is 14 residues long. CDR1 and CDR2 from the germline V gene are MNHNS and SASEGT. The sample was naive CD4+ T cells sorted from blood. As for subset: CD45RA+ positively selected. The chain has TRBV6-1 and TRBJ2-1; D may be TRBD1 (5 bases). The sequence was obtained from a man aged 25 to 40 in good health. CDR3 protein: CASSERGQYNEQFF. The CDR3 DNA sequence: TGTGCCAGCAGTGAAAGGGGCCAATACAATGAGCAGTTCTTC.